Each of the 6 T cell receptor beta chains below was sequenced from the same sample in a study of CD8 T cells in ankylosing spondylitis. TCRdb ran MiXCR on the 5' RACE reads and lists one entry per CDR3 protein. Here the sample spans over 150,000 distinct CDR3 sequences, roughly 13% being singletons. The sample taken for sequencing was blood, either unsorted or a sorted T cell fraction (not recorded which). The receptors derive from a male donor with ankylosing spondylitis or in good health (not recorded which).

This clonotype appeared many times. V is TRBV29-1 and J is TRBJ2-7; D may match TRBD1 or TRBD2 (7 bases each). The ends were cut back, 4 bases at V and 0 bases at J, with 13 bases in the middle. Germline V gene data show CDR1 as SQVTM and CDR2 as ANQGSEA. This CDR3 contains 14 residues. In DNA, the CDR3 is TGCAGCGTTGCAGGGGGGGAGAGCTCCTACGAGCAGTACTTC. This sequence encodes CSVAGGESSYEQYF.

In its sample, this clonotype was seen many times. V gene TRBV12-3 or TRBV12-4 combines with J gene TRBJ1-1; 7 bases match TRBD1. V lost 6 bases and J lost 0; bases outside the gene matches: 4. CDR3 size: 14 residues. The CDR3 spells CASSLGTVNTEAFF. The CDR3 DNA reads as TGTGCCAGCAGCTTGGGGACAGTGAACACTGAAGCTTTCTTT.

V is TRBV10-3 and J is TRBJ1-1; D uncertain. V dropped 0 bases and J dropped 2 bases, with 7 bases sitting between them. Germline CDR1 reads ENHRY; CDR2 reads SYGVKD. The CDR3 covers 14 residues. The CDR3: CAISESWTNTEAFF. CDR3 nucleotides: TGTGCCATCAGTGAGTCTTGGACCAACACTGAAGCTTTCTTT.

The gene calls are TRBV12-3 or TRBV12-4 and TRBJ2-5, with TRBD1 as a possible D gene (6 bases). The CDR3 extends over 14 amino acids. Between the trimmed V and J ends, which lost 6 bases and 4 bases, there was a span of 15 bases. The CDR3 here is CASSMYRDLETQYF. CDR3 nucleotides: TGTGCCAGCAGCATGTACAGGGATCTAGAGACCCAGTACTTC.

The chain recombines TRBV10-1 with TRBJ2-1; D not resolved. The CDR3 is 14 residues long. Germline V gene lookup returns CDR1 WNHNN and CDR2 SYGVQD (reference sequence). Trimming removed 2 bases at V and 8 bases at J, with 13 bases between. Here the CDR3 reads CASSEPEGLDEQFF. The CDR3 DNA reads as TGCGCCAGCAGTGAGCCCGAAGGCCTTGATGAGCAGTTCTTC.

This clonotype was observed a handful of times. This chain uses TRBV27 with TRBJ1-5; D possibly corresponds to TRBD1 (5 bases). Germline V gene data show CDR1 as MNHEY and CDR2 as SMNVEV (reference sequence). Trimming cost V 0 bases and J 7 bases, with 16 bases left between them. This CDR3 is 16 amino acids long. The CDR3 DNA sequence: TGTGCCAGCAGTTTATCGATAACGGGGGTGGGACAGCCCCAGCATTTT. It is translated as CASSLSITGVGQPQHF.